This entry is about one TCR beta chain. Cells defined as naive were viable CD3+CD4+ or CD3+CD8+ and CCR7+CD45RA+CD45RO-CD95-CD27+CD28+. This related bone marrow graft donor gave peripheral blood on the day of marrow donation. The sample is drawn from a study of T cells after posttransplantation cyclophosphamide. Repertoires were generated with immunoSEQ multiplex PCR, while TCRdb's copy carries only in-frame clones and drops some. Among tens of thousands of clones listed, 90% to 95% were seen once. CDR1 is LNHDA, CDR2 SQIVND, per germline (reference sequence). The CDR3 is 11 amino acids. Trimming removed 11 bases from V and 0 bases from J, with 5 bases in between.

The chain has TRBV19 and TRBJ1-3; D ambiguous. This sequence was found in a man younger than 40 in good health and a related stem cell transplant donor. The sample comprised naive CD4+ T cells sorted from blood. The chain's CDR3 is CAAGSGNTIYF. The CDR3 nucleotides are TGTGCCGCGGGCTCTGGAAACACCATATATTTT.